One sample yielded the 22 T cell receptor beta chains listed below, sequenced in a study of blood T cell repertoires in COVID-19. Some clones are missing from TCRdb's copy, which holds only in-frame ones; the method was immunoSEQ multiplex PCR. This sample has hundreds of thousands of clones, with approximately 89% found just once. Sequencing used peripheral blood. The receptors come from a woman in her forties or fifties who had recovered from COVID-19.

The chain has TRBV30 and TRBJ1-3, with a weak D call TRBD1 (5 bases). Trimming left V 0 bases short and J 8 bases short, with 8 bases between. Germline V CDR1 and CDR2: GTSNPN, SVGIG (reference sequence). The CDR3 is made up of 12 amino acids. The CDR3 nucleotides are TGTGCCTGGAGTGTTACAGGCTACACCATATATTTT. Protein sequence: CAWSVTGYTIYF.

This clone appeared many times. The chain joins TRBV30 to TRBJ1-6; no clear D gene. The V and J ends lost 2 bases and 7 bases respectively, with 6 bases between them. This CDR3 contains 12 residues. CDR1 and CDR2 from the germline V gene are GTSNPN and SVGIG (reference sequence). The CDR3 spells CAWSSGNSPLHF. The CDR3 coding sequence is TGTGCCTGGAGTTCCGGGAATTCACCCCTCCACTTT.

The chain joins TRBV5-5 to TRBJ1-4; D might be TRBD1 (5 bases). The CDR3 runs to 14 residues. Germline V gives CDR1 SGHKS, CDR2 YYEKEE (reference sequence). V was trimmed by 0 bases and J by 4 bases, leaving 7 bases between them. The CDR3 DNA reads as TGTGCCAGCAGCTTGGGGCAGGGTAATGAAAAACTGTTTTTT. Translation: CASSLGQGNEKLFF.

The V call is TRBV18, the J call TRBJ1-1; a weak D match, TRBD1 (6 bases). Germline CDR1 and CDR2: KGHSH and LQKENI. CDR3 length equals 13 residues. The V and J ends lost 4 bases and 1 base respectively, with 7 bases between them. The CDR3 loop reads CASSRTANTEAFF. CDR3 nucleotides: TGTGCCAGCTCACGGACAGCGAACACTGAAGCTTTCTTT.

In nucleotides, the CDR3 is TGTGCCAGCAGCTCGACTAGCGGGAGGGCCGGAGATACGCAGTATTTT. This sequence encodes CASSSTSGRAGDTQYF. The rearrangement uses TRBV7-3 and TRBJ2-3; 14 bases align to TRBD2. The trim removed 4 bases at V and 5 bases at J, leaving 5 bases unmatched. Germline CDR1 SGHTA, CDR2 FQGTGA. This CDR3 contains 16 residues.

The chain has TRBV4-1 and TRBJ2-7; TRBD2 matches 9 bases. V shed 9 bases and J 0 bases; nucleotides not matched to a gene: 6. Germline V gene sequence: CDR1 MGHRA, CDR2 YSYEKL. The CDR3 spans 14 residues. CDR3 nucleotide sequence: TGCGCCAGTCGAGATAGCGGGAGCTCCTACGAGCAGTACTTC. Its translation is CASRDSGSSYEQYF.

This sequence joins TRBV6-5 and TRBJ1-5, with D maybe TRBD1 (6 bases). The CDR3 extends over 14 amino acids. V was pared by 7 bases and J by 4 bases, with 14 bases between. CDR1 is MNHEY and CDR2 is SVGAGI in the germline V gene. The chain's CDR3 is CASKLDRQNQPQHF. The CDR3 DNA is TGTGCCAGCAAACTTGACAGGCAGAATCAGCCCCAGCATTTT.

The chain carries TRBV28 and TRBJ1-5, with D tentatively TRBD1 (6 bases). The CDR3 consists of 15 residues. The V gene's germline CDR1 is MDHEN and CDR2 SYDVKM. The V end was cut by 4 bases, the J end by 7 bases, with 17 bases between. The CDR3 loop reads CASSSYHRVAQPQHF. The CDR3 nucleotides read TGTGCCAGCAGTTCATACCACAGGGTCGCCCAGCCCCAGCATTTT.

The chain joins TRBV6-2 or TRBV6-3 to TRBJ1-5; D possibly corresponds to TRBD1 (5 bases). The germline V gene encodes CDR1 MNHEY and CDR2 SVGEGT. The V and J ends lost 4 bases and 3 bases respectively, with 16 bases between them. This CDR3 is built from 16 residues. CDR3 sequence reads: CASSSPPGLINQPQHF. In DNA, the CDR3 is TGTGCCAGCAGTTCACCTCCGGGACTCATCAATCAGCCCCAGCATTTT.

V usage is TRBV6-5 and J usage is TRBJ2-7; a weak D match, TRBD2 (6 bases). Germline loops: CDR1 MNHEY, CDR2 SVGAGI. The CDR3 sequence is 15 residues long. V lost 0 bases, J lost 3 bases, and 12 bases lay in between. The CDR3 DNA follows: TGTGCCAGCAGTTACTCGCTCCAGCGGGTCTACGAGCAGTACTTC. It codes for CASSYSLQRVYEQYF.

The J gene is TRBJ2-1, the V gene TRBV11-2; 7 bases map to TRBD2. Germline values: CDR1 SGHAT, CDR2 FQNNGV. This CDR3 contains 14 residues. V lost 5 bases, J lost 2 bases, and 3 bases stayed unmatched. The CDR3 loop reads CASSIAGAYNEQFF. The CDR3 bases are TGTGCCAGCAGCATCGCGGGGGCCTACAATGAGCAGTTCTTC.

The chain employs TRBV30 and TRBJ1-3; D might be TRBD1 (6 bases). There are 16 residues in the CDR3. Trimming pared 2 bases from V and 0 bases from J, leaving 14 bases between. Germline V CDR1 and CDR2: GTSNPN, SVGIG (reference sequence). The CDR3 is CAWSWGVGGSGNTIYF. DNA for the CDR3: TGTGCCTGGAGTTGGGGAGTAGGGGGCTCTGGAAACACCATATATTTT. The full variable domain, rest sourced from reference TRBV30 and TRBJ1-3, is SQTIHQWPATLVQPVGSPLSLECTVEGTSNPNLYWYRQAAGRGLQLLFYSVGIGQISSEVPQNLSASRPQDRQFILSSKKLLLSDSGFYLCAWSWGVGGSGNTIYFGEGSWLTVV.

The CDR3 reads CASSTELGGTEAFF. The DNA of the CDR3 is TGTGCCAGCAGTACTGAACTGGGGGGAACTGAAGCTTTCTTT. The J gene is TRBJ1-1, the V gene TRBV28, with a possible D match to TRBD1 (5 bases). This CDR3 region has 14 residues. CDR1 MDHEN and CDR2 SYDVKM come from the germline V gene. Trimming stripped 5 bases from V and 5 bases from J, with 15 bases between.

The chain uses TRBV28 and TRBJ2-1, with 9 bases that match TRBD1. This CDR3 region has 13 residues. Germline loops: CDR1 MDHEN, CDR2 SYDVKM. V lost 8 bases, J lost 9 bases, and 8 bases stayed unmatched. The CDR3 nucleotides are TGTGCCAGCGGCAAAACAGGGGGCTTTGAGCAGTTCTTC. Encoded protein: CASGKTGGFEQFF.

V usage is TRBV10-1 and J usage is TRBJ1-5, with TRBD1 matching over 7 bases. Per germline, CDR1 WNHNN and CDR2 SYGVQD (reference sequence). The ends lost 8 bases at V and 7 bases at J; junction bases unmatched: 14. CDR3 length: 15 residues. This CDR3 reads CASPPPDRLNQPQHF. The CDR3, as DNA: TGCGCCAGCCCCCCCCCGGACAGGCTGAACCAGCCCCAGCATTTT.

V usage is TRBV18 and J usage is TRBJ2-3; the match to TRBD1 covers 10 bases. Germline V gene lookup returns CDR1 KGHSH and CDR2 LQKENI. CDR3 length: 14 amino acids. Trimming took 7 bases from V and 4 from J; bases not matched to a gene: 5. DNA of the CDR3: TGTGCCAGCTACGGGACAGGGGTCCCAGATACGCAGTATTTT. This translates into CASYGTGVPDTQYF.

The genes are TRBV7-2 and TRBJ2-7; D is perhaps TRBD1 (6 bases). The germline CDR1 and CDR2 sequences are SGHTA and FQGNSA. V was pared by 4 bases and J by 2 bases, with 18 bases between. The CDR3 length is 16 residues. Written as DNA, the CDR3 is TGTGCCAGCAGCTCCATATACTTGGACAGAGCCTACGAGCAGTACTTC. Protein product: CASSSIYLDRAYEQYF.

This clone was detected a few times. The chain is built from TRBV7-2 and TRBJ2-5; D possibly corresponds to TRBD2 (7 bases). CDR3 length equals 15 residues. The V gene lost 5 bases and the J gene lost 5 bases, with 18 bases spanning the gap. Germline CDR1 reads SGHTA; CDR2 reads FQGNSA. The DNA for the CDR3 is TGTGCCAGCAGCGTTCGGGGGGCCTATTTGGAGACCCAGTACTTC. The encoded protein is CASSVRGAYLETQYF.

The CDR3 sequence: CASSRDRGVYEQYF. CDR3 nucleotides: TGTGCCAGCAGTAGGGACAGAGGGGTCTACGAGCAGTACTTC. The chain combines TRBV6-2 or TRBV6-3 with TRBJ2-7; TRBD1 aligns across 7 bases. The V segment lost 5 bases and the J segment 3 bases; nucleotides outside the gene matches: 7. The length of the CDR3 is 14 residues. From germline, CDR1 is MNHEY and CDR2 SVGEGT.

V and J are TRBV28 and TRBJ1-4; 8 bases agree with TRBD1. The V segment lost 6 bases and the J segment 7 bases; nucleotides outside the gene matches: 7. The CDR3 loop spans 14 amino acids. Germline V gene data show CDR1 as MDHEN and CDR2 as SYDVKM. CDR3 bases: TGTGCCAGCAGGACGACAGGGGCGAGTGAAAAACTGTTTTTT. This gives the protein CASRTTGASEKLFF.

This rearrangement joins TRBV15 to TRBJ1-5, with D unclear. The CDR3 is made up of 18 amino acids. Trimming took 3 bases from V and 3 from J, leaving 21 bases between them. Germline CDR1 is LNHNV and CDR2 is YYDKDF (reference sequence). The CDR3: CATSSRPGLGGINQPQHF. Written as DNA, the CDR3 is TGTGCCACCAGCAGCCGTCCGGGCCTGGGAGGGATCAATCAGCCCCAGCATTTT.

This clone has just one count. The chain couples TRBV18 to TRBJ1-1; 7 nucleotides agree with TRBD1. The CDR3 contains 14 residues. The germline gives CDR1 KGHSH, CDR2 LQKENI. V shed 9 bases and J 1 base; nucleotides not matched to a gene: 8. The CDR3 protein is CASRRDSPNTEAFF. CDR3 nucleotide sequence: TGTGCCAGTCGGCGGGACAGCCCGAACACTGAAGCTTTCTTT.